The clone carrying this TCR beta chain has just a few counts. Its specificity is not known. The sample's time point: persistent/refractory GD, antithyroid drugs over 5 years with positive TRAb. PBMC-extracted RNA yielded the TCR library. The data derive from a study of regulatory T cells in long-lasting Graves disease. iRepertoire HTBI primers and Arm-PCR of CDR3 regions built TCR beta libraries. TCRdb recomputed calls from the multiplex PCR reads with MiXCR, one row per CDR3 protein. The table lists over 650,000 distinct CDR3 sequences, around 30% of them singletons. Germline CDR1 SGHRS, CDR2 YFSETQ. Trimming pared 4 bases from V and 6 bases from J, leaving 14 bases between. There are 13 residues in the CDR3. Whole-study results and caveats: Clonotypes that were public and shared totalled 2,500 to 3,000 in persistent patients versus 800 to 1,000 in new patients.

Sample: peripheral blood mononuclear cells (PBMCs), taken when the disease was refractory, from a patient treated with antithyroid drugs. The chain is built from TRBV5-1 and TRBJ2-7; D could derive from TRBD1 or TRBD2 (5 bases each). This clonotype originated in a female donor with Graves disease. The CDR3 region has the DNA TGCGCCAGCAGCCCGGGACCGCGTAGCGAGCAGTACTTC. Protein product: CASSPGPRSEQYF.